A selection of T cell receptor beta chains follows, all from one sample in a study of kidney transplant recipient with SARS-CoV-2 infection. TCRdb analysed the reads with MiXCR anew, one entry per CDR3 protein. This sample yields 200,000 to 300,000 distinct CDR3 sequences, of which under 30% are seen a single time; nearly 7.5% belongs to the top ten. The source material was a blood sample, sampled at baseline and on roughly day 110 from a kidney transplant recipient. The receptors originated from a male patient between 25 and 39 years old who had COVID-19 and was a kidney transplant recipient. Some T cells may be transferred from the graft donor. Both conserved end residues are part of each CDR3. The order of the fields is V gene, J gene, D gene, clone size, CDR3 protein, CDR3 DNA. The D gene is left open where the match is weak. Some rows mark clone size as missing; the rest say once, few, many or name a class of expanded clone.

TRBV7-2	TRBJ1-5	NA	many	CASSLVGTGNQPQHF	TGTGCCAGCAGCTTAGTTGGGACGGGGAATCAGCCCCAGCATTTT
TRBV20-1	TRBJ1-2	NA	many	CSARALKGDYGYTF	TGCAGTGCTAGGGCCCTCAAGGGGGACTATGGCTACACCTTC
TRBV30	TRBJ1-2	NA	many	CAWYRMRYRKTYGYTF	TGTGCCTGGTACAGGATGCGTTATAGAAAGACCTATGGCTACACCTTC
TRBV5-1	TRBJ2-3	TRBD2	many	CASSLGPSGSPGTDTQYF	TGCGCCAGCAGCTTGGGCCCTAGCGGGAGCCCAGGCACAGATACGCAGTATTTT
TRBV28	TRBJ2-7	NA	many	CASSLPSGTEGGEQYF	TGTGCCAGCAGTCTCCCCAGCGGGACCGAGGGGGGGGAGCAGTACTTC
TRBV28	TRBJ2-7	NA	many	CASSLGSDIYEQYF	TGTGCCAGCAGTTTGGGTTCGGACATCTACGAGCAGTACTTC
TRBV16	TRBJ2-1	NA	few	CASSQSINEQFF	TGTGCCAGCAGCCAATCGATCAATGAGCAGTTCTTC
TRBV12-5	TRBJ1-2	NA	many	CASGRPCLQGKTYGYTF	TGTGCTAGTGGTAGACCTTGTTTGCAGGGAAAGACCTATGGCTACACCTTC
TRBV6-5	TRBJ2-1	TRBD2	few	CASSELRTSGRNNEQFF	TGTGCCAGCAGTGAATTGAGGACTAGCGGGAGAAACAATGAGCAGTTCTTC
TRBV19	TRBJ2-7	TRBD2	many	CASSPELAGGFEQYF	TGTGCCAGTAGTCCCGAACTAGCGGGAGGTTTCGAGCAGTACTTC
TRBV19	TRBJ1-1	NA	many	CASSIGGNTEAFF	TGTGCCAGTAGTATTGGAGGGAACACTGAAGCTTTCTTT
TRBV4-1	TRBJ1-6	NA	many	CASSQDSLPPLHF	TGCGCCAGCAGCCAAGACTCCCTTCCACCCCTCCACTTT
TRBV28	TRBJ2-1	NA	NA	CASGPTGHEQFF	TGTGCCAGCGGTCCAACGGGGCATGAGCAGTTCTTC
TRBV20-1	TRBJ2-5	NA	many	CSARGGEGQETQYF	TGCAGTGCTAGAGGGGGTGAGGGGCAGGAGACCCAGTACTTC
TRBV12-3/TRBV12-4	TRBJ2-7	TRBD2	many	CASSPMRGSGSGLLYEQYF	TGTGCCAGCAGCCCCATGCGGGGGAGCGGGAGTGGTCTGCTCTACGAGCAGTACTTC
TRBV25-1	TRBJ1-2	NA	many	CASSKERELGKTYGYTF	TGTGCCAGCAGTAAGGAACGAGAACTGGGAAAGACCTATGGCTACACCTTC
TRBV10-3	TRBJ2-2	NA	many	CAISESVGNANTGELFF	TGTGCCATCAGTGAGTCGGTAGGGAACGCGAACACCGGGGAGCTGTTTTTT
TRBV29-1	TRBJ1-4	NA	NA	CGVWTEKLFF	TGCGGCGTTTGGACGGAAAAACTGTTTTTT
TRBV2	TRBJ1-1	NA	many	CASSEARNTEAFF	TGTGCCAGCAGTGAAGCGAGGAACACTGAAGCTTTCTTT
TRBV30	TRBJ2-6	NA	NA	CACSISGANVLTF	TGTGCCTGCAGTATCTCTGGGGCCAACGTCCTGACTTTC
TRBV7-4	TRBJ1-2	NA	many	CASSHSPSARKTYGYTF	TGTGCCAGCAGCCACTCCCCTTCAGCTCGAAAGACCTATGGCTACACCTTC